These 14 T cell receptor beta chains were all obtained from the same sample, sequenced in a study of T cell responses to AZD1222 COVID-19 vaccine. Profiled with immunoSEQ multiplex PCR; TCRdb holds only in-frame clones, not every one. The data hold 150,000 to 200,000 clones, with around 90% observed a single time. The sequencing used peripheral blood, collected 28 days after the second AZD1222 dose. These receptors all stem from an adult who received the AZD1222 COVID-19 vaccine.

The chain carries TRBV7-7 and TRBJ2-7; 11 nucleotides match TRBD2. V dropped 5 bases and J dropped 3; count of bases not matched to a gene: 6. Germline CDR1 is SSHAT and CDR2 is FNYEAQ (reference sequence). The CDR3 loop spans 15 amino acids. Here the CDR3 reads CASSEGLADLYEQYF. CDR3 bases: TGTGCCAGCAGCGAGGGACTAGCGGACCTCTACGAGCAGTACTTC.

V gene TRBV18 combines with J gene TRBJ1-4; D remains ambiguous. Germline loops: CDR1 KGHSH, CDR2 LQKENI. V lost 2 bases and J lost 8, with 15 bases in between. CDR3 size: 15 residues. As DNA, the CDR3 is TGTGCCAGCTCACCATCATCAGGACGCCAGGAAAAACTGTTTTTT. It is translated as CASSPSSGRQEKLFF.

This chain connects TRBV29-1 to TRBJ1-1; D is possibly TRBD1 (6 bases). Germline loops: CDR1 SQVTM, CDR2 ANQGSEA. V lost 1 base to trimming and J lost 3 bases, with 12 bases between them. The CDR3 consists of 14 residues. CDR3 protein: CSVEGTGTHTEAFF. The CDR3 region has the DNA TGCAGCGTTGAAGGTACCGGGACACACACTGAAGCTTTCTTT.

V usage is TRBV27 and J usage is TRBJ1-5; D call uncertain. The CDR3 contains 13 residues. V lost 3 bases, J lost 6 bases, and 9 bases lay in between. Per germline, CDR1 MNHEY and CDR2 SMNVEV (reference sequence). The CDR3 reads CASSFQAGQPQHF. CDR3 nucleotides: TGTGCCAGCAGTTTCCAGGCGGGTCAGCCCCAGCATTTT.

CDR3 amino acids: CASSVDLGPAYGYTF. CDR3 bases: TGTGCCAGCAGCGTAGATTTAGGACCTGCCTATGGCTACACCTTC. The V and J genes are TRBV9 and TRBJ1-2; D ambiguous. With 0 bases removed from V and 4 bases from J, the gap between germline ends came to 13 bases. Germline CDR1 reads SGDLS; CDR2 reads YYNGEE. This CDR3 region has 15 residues.

The rearrangement joins TRBV7-9 to TRBJ1-3, with TRBD1 identical over 7 bases. Germline V gene lookup returns CDR1 SEHNR and CDR2 FQNEAQ (reference sequence). The length of the CDR3 is 15 residues. V gave up 4 bases and J gave up 3 bases; unmatched junction bases: 6. The CDR3 DNA reads as TGTGCCAGCAGCTGGGGTCGGGACAGTGGAAACACCATATATTTT. As protein: CASSWGRDSGNTIYF.

V is TRBV14 and J is TRBJ2-3; either TRBD1 or TRBD2 may supply D (7 bases each). Germline V gives CDR1 SGHDN, CDR2 FVKESK. V was shortened by 4 bases and J by 5 bases, with 19 bases between the two germline ends. The length of the CDR3 is 16 residues. The CDR3 region is CASSLIQGGVEDTQYF. CDR3 DNA sequence: TGTGCCAGCAGCCTCATCCAGGGGGGGGTGGAAGATACGCAGTATTTT.

V gene TRBV18 combines with J gene TRBJ2-7, with TRBD2 as a possible D gene (6 bases). The CDR3 consists of 14 residues. Germline CDR1 KGHSH, CDR2 LQKENI. Between the trimmed V and J ends, which lost 6 bases and 5 bases, there was a span of 17 bases. CDR3: CASSLGGVGNEQYF. The CDR3 nucleotides are TGTGCCAGCTCGTTAGGCGGGGTGGGCAACGAGCAGTACTTC.

Remarks on this clone: This sample also contains other DNA sequences that code for the same CDR3. The V call is TRBV5-1, the J call TRBJ2-2; D is uncertain. V was cut by 2 bases and J by 1 base, with 3 bases left in between. Germline V lookup: CDR1 SGHRS, CDR2 YFSETQ. The CDR3 sequence is 13 residues long. This CDR3 is CASSLGNTGELFF. CDR3 nucleotides: TGCGCCAGCAGCTTAGGGAACACCGGGGAGCTGTTTTTT. The whole variable domain, filled in from reference TRBV5-1 and TRBJ2-2, reads KAGVTQTPRYLIKTRGQQVTLSCSPISGHRSVSWYQQTPGQGLQFLFEYFSETQRNKGNFPGRFSGRQFSNSRSEMNVSTLELGDSALYLCASSLGNTGELFFGEGSRLTVL.

This chain connects TRBV27 to TRBJ2-1; 9 nucleotides match TRBD1. V lost 4 bases, J lost 6 bases, and 10 bases stayed unmatched. The CDR3 sequence is 16 residues long. Germline V gene sequence: CDR1 MNHEY, CDR2 SMNVEV (reference sequence). CDR3 loop: CASSSPNRGLGNEQFF. The CDR3 bases are TGTGCCAGCAGTTCCCCTAACAGGGGGCTAGGCAATGAGCAGTTCTTC.

The J gene is TRBJ2-5, the V gene TRBV7-2; 7 bases are shared with TRBD1. The CDR3 is made up of 14 amino acids. The V and J ends lost 6 bases and 4 bases, in that order; junction bases with no gene match: 8. Per the germline V gene, CDR1 is SGHTA and CDR2 is FQGNSA. The CDR3 sequence: CASSRQGGTETQYF. The CDR3 nucleotides are TGTGCCAGCAGTAGACAGGGTGGCACAGAGACCCAGTACTTC.

This chain connects TRBV18 to TRBJ2-7; D perhaps matches TRBD1 (6 bases). Germline CDR1 and CDR2: KGHSH and LQKENI. V lost 2 bases and J lost 5, with 10 bases in between. This CDR3 contains 13 residues. The CDR3 DNA sequence: TGTGCCAGCTCACCATACAGGGACCACGAGCAGTACTTC. Translating it yields CASSPYRDHEQYF.

J is TRBJ1-6 and V is TRBV19; perhaps TRBD1 as D (6 bases). This CDR3 spans 18 amino acids. Germline assignment: CDR1 LNHDA and CDR2 SQIVND (reference sequence). With 5 bases removed from V and 0 bases from J, the gap between germline ends came to 17 bases. In DNA, the CDR3 is TGTGCCAGTAGTCTAGGGGGGATCCATCACTCCTATAATTCACCCCTCCACTTT. This gives the protein CASSLGGIHHSYNSPLHF.

The rearrangement joins TRBV6-8 to TRBJ1-2; D is undetermined. Trimming pared 6 bases from V and 6 bases from J, leaving 17 bases between. Germline V lookup: CDR1 MNHGY, CDR2 SAAAGT. The CDR3 sequence is 14 residues long. The chain's CDR3 is CASRPASGWNGYTF. The CDR3 DNA reads as TGTGCCAGCAGGCCGGCGTCGGGTTGGAATGGCTACACCTTC.